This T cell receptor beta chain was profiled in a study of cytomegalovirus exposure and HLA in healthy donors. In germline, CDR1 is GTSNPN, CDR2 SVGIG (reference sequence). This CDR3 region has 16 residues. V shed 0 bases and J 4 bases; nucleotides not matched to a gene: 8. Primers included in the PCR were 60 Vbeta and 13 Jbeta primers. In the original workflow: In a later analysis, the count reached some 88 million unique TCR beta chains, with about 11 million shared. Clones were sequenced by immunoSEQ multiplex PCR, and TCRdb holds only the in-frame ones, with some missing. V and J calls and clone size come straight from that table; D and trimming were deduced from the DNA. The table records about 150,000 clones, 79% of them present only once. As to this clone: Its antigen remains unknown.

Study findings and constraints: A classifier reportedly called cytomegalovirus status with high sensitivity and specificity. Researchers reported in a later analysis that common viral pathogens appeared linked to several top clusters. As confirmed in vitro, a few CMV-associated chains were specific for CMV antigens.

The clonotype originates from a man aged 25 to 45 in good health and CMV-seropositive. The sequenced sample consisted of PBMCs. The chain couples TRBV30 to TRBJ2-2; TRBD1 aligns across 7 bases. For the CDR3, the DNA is TGTGCCTGGAGTGTACGGAAGGGGGCGGGCACCGGGGAGCTGTTTTTT. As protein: CAWSVRKGAGTGELFF.